Below, 4 T cell receptor beta chains from the same sample are listed, as sequenced in a study of GPR56 and killer-like receptors on CD4 memory cells. TCRdb reworked the reads into one entry per CDR3 protein, no DNA. The sample's table shows about 3,000 distinct CDR3 sequences. Cells were FACS-enriched into one of five CD4+ populations defined by killer cell lectin-like receptor and GPR56 expression. Material: memory CD4+ T cells from blood. The receptor source for this set is a human donor in good health.

The rearrangement joins TRBV10-3 to TRBJ2-5; TCRdb designates TRBD2, a call that cannot be tested without DNA. CDR1 is ENHRY, CDR2 SYGVKD, per germline. The CDR3 totals 14 residues. CDR3: CASTGTSGQETQYF.

This sequence joins TRBV6-1 and TRBJ2-3; TCRdb's D call of TRBD1 is untestable without DNA. Per the germline V gene, CDR1 is MNHNS and CDR2 is SASEGT. CDR3 length: 15 amino acids. CDR3 sequence: CASNRAGAFTDTQYF.

Judged by frequency, this clonotype is medium-sized (0.01 to 0.1%). The rearrangement links TRBV12-3 or TRBV12-4 to TRBJ1-2. The CDR3 length is 12 residues. The chain's CDR3 is CASRRDPYGYTF.

This clonotype ranks as medium-sized (0.01 to 0.1%) in terms of frequency. The chain employs TRBV5-4 and TRBJ2-5; the D gene TCRdb calls, TRBD2, cannot be checked with no DNA. This CDR3 is 17 amino acids long. Germline loops: CDR1 SGHNT, CDR2 YYREEE (reference sequence). CDR3: CASSLGSRGGSEETQYF.